This T cell receptor (beta chain) was captured in a study of STAT5B mutations in CD4+ large granular lymphocyte leukemia. As for the study in general: Healthy donors showed HLA-associated enrichment of the CDR3 'QG' motif.

Notes on this clone: What it recognizes is unknown.

Study outcomes and limitations: Patient CD4-sorted repertoires stayed more clonal than healthy ones after leukemic-clone removal.

This was a survey-level run. Assay: immunoSEQ multiplex PCR; the TCRdb copy retains only in-frame clones and omits some. Seen here are some 33,000 clones, roughly 80% observed once, and the top ten hold 0.29%. This receptor was obtained from a human donor in good health. Sample: CD4+ T cells from blood buffy coats.

The CDR3 nucleotides read TGCGCCAGCAGCTTGCTCCCGGGAGGGGTTAACGAGCAGTACTTC. It translates to CASSLLPGGVNEQYF. The chain links TRBV5-1 to TRBJ2-7; 8 bases are shared with TRBD2. V lost 1 base to trimming and J lost 5 bases; unmatched junction nucleotides: 8. CDR1 and CDR2 from the germline V gene are SGHRS and YFSETQ. There are 15 residues in the CDR3.